This T cell receptor (beta chain) was found in a study of blood T cell repertoires in COVID-19. Across the whole study: The origin of the acute and convalescent COVID-19 samples was the United States, Italy and Spain. PBMCs, B-cell-depleted T cells, or T cells provided the cDNA or gDNA that made up the material.

Trimming at V came to 5 bases and at J to 2 bases, leaving 6 bases not matched to a gene. The CDR3 has 15 amino acids. The V gene's germline CDR1 is SQVTM and CDR2 ANQGSEA. Study processing details: The authors estimated nucleated cell counts from reference gene primer amplification. TCRdb keeps only in-frame clones here, not all; method: immunoSEQ multiplex PCR. V, J and clone size reflect that table, while D and trimming were determined from the DNA. The table includes about 160,000 clones, approximately 86% detected once. The clonotype originates from a woman between 55 and 75 years old with active or convalescent COVID-19. Sequencing was done on a sample of peripheral blood. V and J are TRBV29-1 and TRBJ2-6; 7 positions agree with TRBD1. The chain's CDR3 is CSVRPGGTGANVLTF. The CDR3 nucleotides are TGCAGCGTTCGCCCAGGGGGTACTGGGGCCAACGTCCTGACTTTC.